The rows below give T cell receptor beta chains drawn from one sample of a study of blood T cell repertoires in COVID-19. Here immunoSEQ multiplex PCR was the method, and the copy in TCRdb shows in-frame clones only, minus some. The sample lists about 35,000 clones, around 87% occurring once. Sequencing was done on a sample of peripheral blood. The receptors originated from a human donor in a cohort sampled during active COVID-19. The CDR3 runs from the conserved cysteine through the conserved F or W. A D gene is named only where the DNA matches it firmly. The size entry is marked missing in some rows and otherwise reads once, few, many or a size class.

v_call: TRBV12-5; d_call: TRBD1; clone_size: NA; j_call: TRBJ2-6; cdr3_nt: TGTGCTAGTGGTTTGGTACAGGGGCGTTCCAACGTCCTGACTTTC; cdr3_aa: CASGLVQGRSNVLTF
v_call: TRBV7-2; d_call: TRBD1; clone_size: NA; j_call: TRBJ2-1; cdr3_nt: TGTGCCAGCAGCTTATCCTCAGGGGGAAGCAATGAGCAGTTCTTC; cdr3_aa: CASSLSSGGSNEQFF
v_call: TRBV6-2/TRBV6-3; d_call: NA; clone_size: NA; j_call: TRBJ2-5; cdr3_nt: TGTGCCAGCAGTTACGGGGGCGGAGAGACCCAGTACTTC; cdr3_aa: CASSYGGGETQYF
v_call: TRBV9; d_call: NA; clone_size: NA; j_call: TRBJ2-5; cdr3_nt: TGTGCCAGCAGCGTAGGAGGCCAAGAGACCCAGTACTTC; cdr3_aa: CASSVGGQETQYF
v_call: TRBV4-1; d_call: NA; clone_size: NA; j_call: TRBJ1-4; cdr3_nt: TGCGCCAGCAGCCCGCCGGGGAGGGCTAATGAAAAACTGTTTTTT; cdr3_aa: CASSPPGRANEKLFF
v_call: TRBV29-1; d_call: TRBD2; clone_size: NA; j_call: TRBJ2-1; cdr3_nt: TGCAGCGTTGAAGATGGTAAATATCGGCGGGGGGGCTACAATGAGCAGTTCTTC; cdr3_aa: CSVEDGKYRRGGYNEQFF
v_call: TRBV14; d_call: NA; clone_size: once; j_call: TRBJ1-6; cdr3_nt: TGTGCCAGCAGCCAGGACAGCCAAACACCCCTCCACTTT; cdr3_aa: CASSQDSQTPLHF
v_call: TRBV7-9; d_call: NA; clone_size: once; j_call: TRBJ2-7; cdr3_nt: TGTGCCAGCAGCTTAGGGGCGGGCCTATACGAGCAGTACTTC; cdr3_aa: CASSLGAGLYEQYF
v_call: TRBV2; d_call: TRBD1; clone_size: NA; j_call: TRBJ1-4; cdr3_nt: TGTGCCAGCAGCAAACAGGGGCAGGATGGAGAAAAACTGTTTTTT; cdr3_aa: CASSKQGQDGEKLFF
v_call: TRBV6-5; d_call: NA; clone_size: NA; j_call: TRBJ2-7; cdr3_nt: TGTGCCAGCAGTTACTCGTCGGTTAGCTCCTACGAGCAGTACTTC; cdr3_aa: CASSYSSVSSYEQYF